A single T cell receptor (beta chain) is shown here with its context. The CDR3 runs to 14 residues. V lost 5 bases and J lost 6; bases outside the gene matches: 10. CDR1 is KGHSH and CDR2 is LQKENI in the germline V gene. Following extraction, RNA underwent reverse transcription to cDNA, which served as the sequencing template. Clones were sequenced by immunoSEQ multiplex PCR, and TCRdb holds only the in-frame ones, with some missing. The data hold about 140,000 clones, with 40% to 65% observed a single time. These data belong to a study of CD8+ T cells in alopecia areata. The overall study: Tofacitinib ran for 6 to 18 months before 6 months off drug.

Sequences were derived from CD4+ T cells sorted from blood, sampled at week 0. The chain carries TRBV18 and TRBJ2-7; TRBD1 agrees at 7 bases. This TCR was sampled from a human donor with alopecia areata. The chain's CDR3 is CASSYPGQLSEQYF. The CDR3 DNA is TGTGCCAGCTCATACCCGGGACAGCTGAGCGAGCAGTACTTC.